This TCR beta chain came from a study of blood T cell repertoires in COVID-19 (TCRdb year 2020). Study-level background: Samples covering the acute and convalescent phases of COVID-19 were provided by collaborators in the United States, Italy and Spain. Deeply sampled blood TCRbeta repertoires from subjects exposed to, actively infected with, or recovered from COVID-19 were included in the dataset. The repertoires were released in a freely available public database intended as a resource for research on the immune response to SARS-CoV-2. The prospective study material was composed of cDNA or gDNA derived from T cells, B-cell-depleted T cells, or PBMCs. The samples were drawn from the first 160 participants of the ongoing ImmuneRACE study and from some 1,300 subjects provided by 6 global collaborators. Where available, HLA class I and class II types were taken from metadata supplied by the sample provider and were not determined by assay-based typing. The sample metadata nearly always contained a de-identified subject ID, COVID-19 status, age in years and sex.

Collaborating institutions collected whole blood in K2EDTA tubes following their own protocols. For TCRbeta analysis, collaborators shipped samples in one of three forms: frozen whole blood, isolated PBMCs, or DNA extracted from either of those sample types. TCRbeta CDR3 regions were amplified from genomic DNA using the immunoSEQ Assay, a bias-controlled multiplex PCR. The study's processing was this. Nucleated cell counts per sample were estimated from amplification of reference gene primers within the assay. Sequence reads were collapsed and filtered to measure the absolute abundance of every unique TCRbeta CDR3 rearrangement. For each sample, productive Simpson clonality was calculated by taking the square root of Simpson's diversity index across productive rearrangements. Sourced from immuneACCESS, this table was stored by TCRdb with only in-frame sequences that have V and J called. A share of the clones is absent; for the studies checked, an unresolved V gene accounts for under half, and the remainder has no known explanation. Clonal size and the V and J genes are those of that table, whereas D and trimming came from the DNA. The sample table contains around 70,000 clones; only one count was recorded for 65% to 85% of them. Of the sample, about 4.4% is held by the ten largest clones.

A note on this clone: There is no known antigen for this receptor. The sample holds no much larger clone one base away, and base qualities are not on file.

Reading the germline V gene (reference sequence) gives CDR1 WNHNN and CDR2 SYGVQD. Including the terminal cysteine and phenylalanine, the CDR3 comprises 18 residues. Kept here is only the CDR3 DNA, which spans 54 bases and is read in frame from base 1. The germline V and J ends show losses of 10 bases and 0 bases respectively, and no gene match explains 11 bases of the junction. Here is what the overall study found, with its caveats: The quantity of clinical and demographic metadata differed by source and by participant and was supplied without curation.

This receptor was obtained from a woman older than 75 with active or convalescent COVID-19. The chain couples TRBV10-1 to TRBJ2-1, with 14 bases in between that match TRBD2. Sample: peripheral blood. The bases are TGCGCCAAACTACCGGGACTAGCGGGGGCCAGCTCCTACAATGAGCAGTTCTTC. Protein translation: CAKLPGLAGASSYNEQFF.